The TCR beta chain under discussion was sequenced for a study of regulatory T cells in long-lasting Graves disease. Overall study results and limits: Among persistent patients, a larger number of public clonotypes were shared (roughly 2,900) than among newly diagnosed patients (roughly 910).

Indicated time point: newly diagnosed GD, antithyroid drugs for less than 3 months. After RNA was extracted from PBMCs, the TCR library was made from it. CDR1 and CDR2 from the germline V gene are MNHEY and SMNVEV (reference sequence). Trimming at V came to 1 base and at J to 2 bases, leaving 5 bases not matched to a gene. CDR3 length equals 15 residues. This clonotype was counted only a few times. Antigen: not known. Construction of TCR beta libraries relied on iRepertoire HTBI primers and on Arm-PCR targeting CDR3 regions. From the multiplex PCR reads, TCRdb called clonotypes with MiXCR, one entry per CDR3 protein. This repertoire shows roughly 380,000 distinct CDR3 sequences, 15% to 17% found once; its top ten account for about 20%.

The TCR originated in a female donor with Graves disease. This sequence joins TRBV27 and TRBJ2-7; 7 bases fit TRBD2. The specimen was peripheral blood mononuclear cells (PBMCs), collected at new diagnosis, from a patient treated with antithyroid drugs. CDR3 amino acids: CASSLFAGATYEQYF. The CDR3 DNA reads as TGTGCCAGCAGTTTATTTGCGGGAGCGACCTACGAGCAGTACTTC.